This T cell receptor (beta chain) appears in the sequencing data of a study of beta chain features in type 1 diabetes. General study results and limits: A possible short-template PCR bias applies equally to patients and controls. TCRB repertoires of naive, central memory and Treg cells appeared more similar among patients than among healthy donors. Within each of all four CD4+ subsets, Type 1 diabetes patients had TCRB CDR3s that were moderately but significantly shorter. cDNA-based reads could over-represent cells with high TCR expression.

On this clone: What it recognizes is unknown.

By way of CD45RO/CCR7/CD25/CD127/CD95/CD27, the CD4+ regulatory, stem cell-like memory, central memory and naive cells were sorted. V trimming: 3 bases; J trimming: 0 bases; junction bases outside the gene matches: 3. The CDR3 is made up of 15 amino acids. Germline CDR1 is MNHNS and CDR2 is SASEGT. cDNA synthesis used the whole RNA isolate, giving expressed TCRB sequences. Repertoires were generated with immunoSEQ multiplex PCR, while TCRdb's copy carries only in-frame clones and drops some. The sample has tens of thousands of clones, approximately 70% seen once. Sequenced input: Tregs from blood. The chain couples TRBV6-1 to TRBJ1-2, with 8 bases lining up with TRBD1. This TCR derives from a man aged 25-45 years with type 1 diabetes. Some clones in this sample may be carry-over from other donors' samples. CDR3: CASSETGDTNYGYTF. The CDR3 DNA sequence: TGTGCCAGCAGTGAGACAGGGGACACTAACTATGGCTACACCTTC.